This is a list of T cell receptor beta chains from one sample in a study of CD8 T cells in Susac syndrome. TCRdb itself ran the immunoSEQ multiplex PCR reads through MiXCR, one entry per CDR3 protein. This table holds a few hundred thousand distinct CDR3 sequences, 80% to 95% found once. Sequencing was performed on CD4+ T cells from PBMCs. These receptors were obtained from a human donor with multiple sclerosis. CDR3s include the opening cysteine and the closing phenylalanine or tryptophan.

cdr3_length	v_call	j_call	cdr3_aa
11	TRBV20-1	TRBJ2-5	CSASVGETQYF
15	TRBV6-6	TRBJ2-1	CASSSTSGSHNEQFF
12	TRBV12-3/TRBV12-4	TRBJ2-1	CASRPGGNEQFF
21	TRBV11-2	TRBJ2-2	CASSSNGGLAGVGTNTGELFF
14	TRBV29-1	TRBJ2-7	CSGRETGGSYEQYF
15	TRBV30	TRBJ2-2	CAWSVVGQGTGELFF
12	TRBV2	TRBJ2-7	CASKESIYEQYF
14	TRBV20-1	TRBJ1-2	CSARGRADGYGYTF
15	TRBV7-3	TRBJ2-1	CASSPRQRPYNEQFF
14	TRBV29-1	TRBJ2-3	CSVEVGQGVDTQYF
12	TRBV3-1	TRBJ2-1	CASSRWGQRQFF
12	TRBV3-1	TRBJ1-3	CASSQYGNTIYF
16	TRBV27	TRBJ2-1	CASSLSPGGGYNEQFF
15	TRBV18	TRBJ1-5	CASSPEGQINQPQHF
14	TRBV3-1	TRBJ1-3	CASSPQSRGVPIYF
16	TRBV19	TRBJ2-1	CASSSLNGLAANEQFF
13	TRBV19	TRBJ2-5	CASGNLGGETQYF
15	TRBV14	TRBJ2-5	CASSLAGQGAKTQYF
18	TRBV4-1	TRBJ1-6	CASSLPRQGASYNSPLHF
13	TRBV3-1	TRBJ2-1	CASGIAGLNEQFF
16	TRBV6-6	TRBJ1-1	CASSYNEAGQGTEAFF
13	TRBV30	TRBJ2-3	CAWRIPNTDTQYF
13	TRBV19	TRBJ1-1	CASSQNLNTEAFF
17	TRBV9	TRBJ2-6	CASSPRGAQGGANVLTF
15	TRBV9	TRBJ2-3	CASSTLPVGSDTQYF
15	TRBV20-1	TRBJ2-7	CSANPPGGIPYEQYF
16	TRBV24-1	TRBJ2-5	CATSEGGRVREETQYF
10	TRBV6-1	TRBJ2-5	CASNRETQYF
13	TRBV12-3/TRBV12-4	TRBJ1-1	CASSFGLVTEAFF
15	TRBV7-2	TRBJ1-5	CASSPRTGINQPQHF
14	TRBV13	TRBJ2-5	CASSFDQLQETQYF
16	TRBV6-5	TRBJ1-2	CASSYRGTGQQDGYTF
16	TRBV27	TRBJ2-3	CASSLVGPIFTDTQYF
18	TRBV4-2	TRBJ2-5	CASSHARQLATRRETQYF
16	TRBV6-1	TRBJ1-1	CASSIGQSLMNTEAFF
14	TRBV18	TRBJ1-2	CASSDRGLGYGYTF
15	TRBV24-1	TRBJ2-5	CATSDLTGGRETQYF
13	TRBV18	TRBJ2-3	CASSPAGVDTQYF
13	TRBV24-1	TRBJ2-5	CATSDSYQETQYF
14	TRBV29-1	TRBJ2-5	CSVVVSGPGETQYF
14	TRBV29-1	TRBJ1-1	CSAATGAMYTEAFF
14	TRBV6-1	TRBJ1-5	CASSDDSSNQPQHF